Following are 4 T cell receptor beta chains from one sample sequenced in a study of shared clonotypes between healthy human individuals. TCRdb keeps only in-frame clones here, not all; method: immunoSEQ multiplex PCR. The profile shows about 1.1 million clones, about 72% of them singletons. The sequenced material came from memory CD4+ T cells from PBMCs. The subset: CD45RA-negative fraction. These receptors were collected from a man younger than 35 in good health. Some clones in this sample may be carry-over from other donors' samples.

With respect to this clone: A single base separates this from a much larger clone, so it may be a read error. Other DNA sequences in the same sample also yield this CDR3. The V gene is TRBV7-9, the J gene TRBJ2-2; D is ambiguous. This CDR3 comprises 14 residues. V was shortened by 1 base and J by 1 base, with 4 bases between the two germline ends. Germline CDR1 reads SEHNR; CDR2 reads FQNEAQ (reference sequence). The DNA of the CDR3 is TGTGCCAGCAGCTTAGGACAGAACACCGGGGAGCTGTTTTTT. Protein sequence: CASSLGQNTGELFF. Looking up the rest from reference TRBV7-9 and TRBJ2-2 gives the full variable domain: DTGVSQNPRHKITKRGQNVTFRCDPISEHNRLYWYRQTLGQGPEFLTYFQNEAQLEKSRLLSDRFSAERPKGSFSTLEIQRTEQGDSAMYLCASSLGQNTGELFFGEGSRLTVL.

This rearrangement joins TRBV7-3 to TRBJ2-5; D is unclear. CDR3 size: 16 residues. The V end was cut by 2 bases, the J end by 2 bases, with 15 bases between. Germline CDR1 SGHTA, CDR2 FQGTGA. The CDR3 coding sequence is TGTGCCAGCAGCTTAGGTGCTAACTCGCGACAAGAGACCCAGTACTTC. Encoded protein: CASSLGANSRQETQYF.

This clone was observed a single time. The J gene is TRBJ1-1, the V gene TRBV29-1, with 7 bases identical to TRBD1. Germline V gene lookup returns CDR1 SQVTM and CDR2 ANQGSEA. The CDR3 covers 15 residues. The junction had 9 bases not matched to a gene; V was cut back by 0 bases and J by 5 bases. For the CDR3, the DNA is TGCAGCGTTGAAGACACCGGACAGGCGAGAACTGAAGCTTTCTTT. It translates to CSVEDTGQARTEAFF. The full variable domain, with the rest looked up from reference TRBV29-1 and TRBJ1-1, is SAVISQKPSRDICQRGTSLTIQCQVDSQVTMMFWYRQQPGQSLTLIATANQGSEATYESGFVIDKFPISRPNLTFSTLTVSNMSPEDSSIYLCSVEDTGQARTEAFFGQGTRLTVV.

The V call is TRBV11-3, the J call TRBJ2-2; TRBD2 agrees at 8 bases. This CDR3 spans 15 amino acids. Trimming removed 5 bases from V and 0 bases from J; junction bases left unmatched: 2. CDR1 is SGHNT, CDR2 YENEEA, per germline. The CDR3 DNA is TGTGCCAGCAGCCCAGCGGGGGCGAACACCGGGGAGCTGTTTTTT. Translated: CASSPAGANTGELFF.